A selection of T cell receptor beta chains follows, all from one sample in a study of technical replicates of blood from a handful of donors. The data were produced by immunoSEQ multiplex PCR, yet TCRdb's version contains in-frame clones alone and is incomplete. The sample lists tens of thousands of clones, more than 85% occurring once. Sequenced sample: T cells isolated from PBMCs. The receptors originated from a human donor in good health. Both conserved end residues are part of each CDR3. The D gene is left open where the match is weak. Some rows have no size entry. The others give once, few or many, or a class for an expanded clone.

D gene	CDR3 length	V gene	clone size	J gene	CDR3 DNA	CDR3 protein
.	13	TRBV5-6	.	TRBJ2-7	TGTGCCAGCAGCTTGCTCGGGGACTACGAGCAGTACTTC	CASSLLGDYEQYF
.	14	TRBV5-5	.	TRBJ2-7	TGTGCCAGCAGCTTGTCGGGAGTCTCCTACGAGCAGTACTTC	CASSLSGVSYEQYF
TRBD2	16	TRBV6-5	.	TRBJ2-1	TGTGCCAGCAGTTACTCACTCACTCGGACTAGCAATGAGCAGTTCTTC	CASSYSLTRTSNEQFF
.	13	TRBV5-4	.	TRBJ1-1	TGTGCCAGCAGACCGATCGAAGGAGCTGAAGCTTTCTTT	CASRPIEGAEAFF
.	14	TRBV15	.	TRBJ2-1	TGTGCCACCAGCGCCAGGGTTAGCTACAATGAGCAGTTCTTC	CATSARVSYNEQFF
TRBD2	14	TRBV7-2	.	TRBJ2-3	TGTGCCAGCAGCTTAGGGACTAGAATAGATACGCAGTATTTT	CASSLGTRIDTQYF
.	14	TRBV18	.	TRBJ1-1	TGTGCCAGCTCACCGGGCCTTCTGGACACTGAAGCTTTCTTT	CASSPGLLDTEAFF
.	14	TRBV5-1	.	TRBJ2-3	TGCGCCAGCAGCAGCGGAACTAGCACAGATACGCAGTATTTT	CASSSGTSTDTQYF
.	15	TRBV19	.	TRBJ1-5	TGTGCCAGCTCGGTGGATGACGGGGGCAATCAGCCCCAGCATTTT	CASSVDDGGNQPQHF
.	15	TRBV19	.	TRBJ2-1	TGTGCCAGTAGTATAGATGTGGGAGTCTACAATGAGCAGTTCTTC	CASSIDVGVYNEQFF
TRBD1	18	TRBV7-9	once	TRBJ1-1	TGTGCCAGCATTAAAAGGGGGACAGGGCGCAACGAGAACACTGAAGCTTTCTTT	CASIKRGTGRNENTEAFF
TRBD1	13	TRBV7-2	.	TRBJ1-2	TGTGCCAGCAGCTCTCAAACAGGGGATGGCTACACCTTC	CASSSQTGDGYTF
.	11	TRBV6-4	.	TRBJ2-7	TGTGCCAGCAGGGCCCCCTACGAGCAGTACTTC	CASRAPYEQYF
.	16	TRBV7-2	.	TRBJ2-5	TGTGCCAGCAGCCCCCTCGGCGGGATGATCCAAGAGACCCAGTACTTC	CASSPLGGMIQETQYF
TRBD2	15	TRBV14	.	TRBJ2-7	TGTGCCAGCAGCCTCCTAGCGGGAGTATTAAATGAGCAGTACTTC	CASSLLAGVLNEQYF
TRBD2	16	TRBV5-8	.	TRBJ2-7	TGTGCCAGCAGCTCCCGTGGGGGCGGGAGGTCTTACGAGCAGTACTTC	CASSSRGGGRSYEQYF